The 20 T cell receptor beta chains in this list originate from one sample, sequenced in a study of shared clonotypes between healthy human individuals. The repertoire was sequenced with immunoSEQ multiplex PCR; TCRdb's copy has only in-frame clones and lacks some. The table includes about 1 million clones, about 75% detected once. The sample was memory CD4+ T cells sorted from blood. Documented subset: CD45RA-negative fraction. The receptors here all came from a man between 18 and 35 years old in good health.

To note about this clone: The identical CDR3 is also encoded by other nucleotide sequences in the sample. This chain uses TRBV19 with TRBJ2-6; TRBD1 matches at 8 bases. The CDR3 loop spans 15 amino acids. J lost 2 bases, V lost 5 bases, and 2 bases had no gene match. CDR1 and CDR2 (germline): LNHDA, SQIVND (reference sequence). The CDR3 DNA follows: TGTGCCAGTAGTTCGGACAGGGCTGGGGCCAACGTCCTGACTTTC. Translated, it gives CASSSDRAGANVLTF.

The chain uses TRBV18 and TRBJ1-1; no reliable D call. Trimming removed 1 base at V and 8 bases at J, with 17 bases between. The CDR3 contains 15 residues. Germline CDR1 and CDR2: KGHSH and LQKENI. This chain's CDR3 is CASSPRSPYLPEAFF. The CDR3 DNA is TGTGCCAGCTCACCACGGTCACCCTATCTACCCGAAGCTTTCTTT.

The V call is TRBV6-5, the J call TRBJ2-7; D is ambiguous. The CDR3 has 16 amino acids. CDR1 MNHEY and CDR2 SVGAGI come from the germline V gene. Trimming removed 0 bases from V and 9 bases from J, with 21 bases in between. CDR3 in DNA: TGTGCCAGCAGTTACTCGATGGGGTTGTACCCCCGCGGGCAGTACTTC. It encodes CASSYSMGLYPRGQYF.

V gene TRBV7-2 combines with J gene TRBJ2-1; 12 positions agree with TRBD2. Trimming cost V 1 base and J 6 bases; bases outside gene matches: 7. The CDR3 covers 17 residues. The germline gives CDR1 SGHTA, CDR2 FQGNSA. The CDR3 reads CASSLVRLAGVFNEQFF. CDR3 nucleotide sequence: TGTGCCAGCAGCTTAGTGCGACTAGCGGGAGTATTCAATGAGCAGTTCTTC.

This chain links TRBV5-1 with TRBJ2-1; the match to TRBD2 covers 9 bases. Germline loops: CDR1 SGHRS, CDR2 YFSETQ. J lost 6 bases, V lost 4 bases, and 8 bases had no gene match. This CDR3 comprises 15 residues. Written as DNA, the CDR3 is TGCGCCAGCAGCCGTGATAGCGGGAGCGGCAATGAGCAGTTCTTC. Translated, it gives CASSRDSGSGNEQFF.

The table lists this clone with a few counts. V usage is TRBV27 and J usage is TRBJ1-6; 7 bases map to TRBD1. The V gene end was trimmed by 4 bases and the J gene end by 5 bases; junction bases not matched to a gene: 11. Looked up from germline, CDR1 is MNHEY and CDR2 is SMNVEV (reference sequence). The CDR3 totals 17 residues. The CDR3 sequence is CASSSGTANPHNSPLHF. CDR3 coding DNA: TGTGCCAGCAGTTCGGGGACAGCAAACCCTCATAATTCACCCCTCCACTTT.

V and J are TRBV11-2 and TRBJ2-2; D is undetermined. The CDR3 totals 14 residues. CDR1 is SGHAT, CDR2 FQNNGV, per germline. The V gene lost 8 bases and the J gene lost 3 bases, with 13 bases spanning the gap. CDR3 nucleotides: TGTGCCAGCGGCCTTGGGATCGACACCGGGGAGCTGTTTTTT. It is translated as CASGLGIDTGELFF.

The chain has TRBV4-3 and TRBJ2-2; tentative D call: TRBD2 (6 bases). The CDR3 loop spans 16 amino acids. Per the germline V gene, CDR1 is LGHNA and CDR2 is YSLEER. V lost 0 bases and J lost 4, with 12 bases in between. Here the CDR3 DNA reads TGCGCCAGCAGCCAAGATCTGGGGGGTGTCACCGGGGAGCTGTTTTTT. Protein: CASSQDLGGVTGELFF.

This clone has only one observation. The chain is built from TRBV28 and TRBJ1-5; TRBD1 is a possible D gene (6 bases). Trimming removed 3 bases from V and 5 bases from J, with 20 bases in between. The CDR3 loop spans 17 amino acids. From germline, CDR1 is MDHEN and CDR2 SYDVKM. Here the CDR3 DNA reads TGTGCCAGCAGTTTCCGGGCGTCAGGGGCTAGGGATCAGCCCCAGCATTTT. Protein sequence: CASSFRASGARDQPQHF.

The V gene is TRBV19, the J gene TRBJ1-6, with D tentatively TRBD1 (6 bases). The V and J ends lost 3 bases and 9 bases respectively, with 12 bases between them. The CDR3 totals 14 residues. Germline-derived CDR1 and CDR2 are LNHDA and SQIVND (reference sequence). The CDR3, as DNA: TGTGCCAGTAGTATCAGGACAGTAGTTTCACCCCTCCACTTT. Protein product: CASSIRTVVSPLHF.

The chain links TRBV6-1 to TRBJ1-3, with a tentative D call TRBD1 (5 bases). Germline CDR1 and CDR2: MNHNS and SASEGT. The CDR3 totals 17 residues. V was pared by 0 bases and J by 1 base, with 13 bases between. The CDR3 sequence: CASSEAFWRGSGNTIYF. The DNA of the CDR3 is TGTGCCAGCAGTGAAGCGTTCTGGAGGGGTTCTGGAAACACCATATATTTT.

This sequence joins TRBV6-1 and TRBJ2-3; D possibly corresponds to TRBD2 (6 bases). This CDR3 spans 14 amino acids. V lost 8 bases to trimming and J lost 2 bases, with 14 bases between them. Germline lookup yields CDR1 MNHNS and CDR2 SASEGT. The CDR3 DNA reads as TGTGCCAGCGGCGGGATATACGCCACAGATACGCAGTATTTT. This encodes CASGGIYATDTQYF.

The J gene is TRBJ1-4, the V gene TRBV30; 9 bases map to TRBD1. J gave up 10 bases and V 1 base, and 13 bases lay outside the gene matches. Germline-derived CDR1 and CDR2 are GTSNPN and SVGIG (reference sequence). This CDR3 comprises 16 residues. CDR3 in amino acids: CAWSGKYRGLTGKLFF. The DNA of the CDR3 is TGTGCCTGGAGTGGCAAGTACAGGGGGCTGACAGGAAAACTGTTTTTT.

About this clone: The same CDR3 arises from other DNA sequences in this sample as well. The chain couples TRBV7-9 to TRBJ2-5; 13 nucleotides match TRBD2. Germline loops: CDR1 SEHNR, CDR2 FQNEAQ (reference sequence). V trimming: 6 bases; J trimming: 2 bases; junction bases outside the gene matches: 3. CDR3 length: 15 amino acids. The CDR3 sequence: CASSPTSGGQETQYF. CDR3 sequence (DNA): TGTGCCAGCAGTCCGACTAGCGGGGGGCAAGAGACCCAGTACTTC.

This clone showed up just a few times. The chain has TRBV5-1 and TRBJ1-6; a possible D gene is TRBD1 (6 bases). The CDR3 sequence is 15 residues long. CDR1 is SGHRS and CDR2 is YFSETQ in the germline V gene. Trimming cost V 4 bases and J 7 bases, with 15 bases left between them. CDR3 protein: CASSREGGNNSPLHF. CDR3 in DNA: TGCGCCAGCAGCAGAGAAGGGGGGAACAATTCACCCCTCCACTTT.

For the CDR3, the DNA is TGTGCCAGCTCACGGGACAGGGGGTCGACCGGGGAGCTGTTTTTT. This codes for CASSRDRGSTGELFF. V and J are TRBV2 and TRBJ2-2, with TRBD1 identical over 11 bases. The CDR3 has 15 residues. V trimming: 8 bases; J trimming: 5 bases; junction bases outside the gene matches: 7. Germline V gives CDR1 SNHLY, CDR2 FYNNEI.

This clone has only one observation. The CDR3 nucleotides are TGTGCCAGCAGCCCGCCGCAAAGGGCAGGAGACGAAGCTTTCTTT. Its protein product is CASSPPQRAGDEAFF. The chain joins TRBV28 to TRBJ1-1, with D uncertain. The CDR3 extends over 15 amino acids. V was trimmed by 6 bases and J by 8 bases, leaving 22 bases between them. Per the germline V gene, CDR1 is MDHEN and CDR2 is SYDVKM.

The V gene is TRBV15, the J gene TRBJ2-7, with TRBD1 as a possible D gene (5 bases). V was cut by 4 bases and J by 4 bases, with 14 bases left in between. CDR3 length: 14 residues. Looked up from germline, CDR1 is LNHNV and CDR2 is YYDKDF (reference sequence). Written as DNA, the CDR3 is TGTGCCACCAGCAAAGGTTCGGCAGGGTACGAGCAGTACTTC. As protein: CATSKGSAGYEQYF.

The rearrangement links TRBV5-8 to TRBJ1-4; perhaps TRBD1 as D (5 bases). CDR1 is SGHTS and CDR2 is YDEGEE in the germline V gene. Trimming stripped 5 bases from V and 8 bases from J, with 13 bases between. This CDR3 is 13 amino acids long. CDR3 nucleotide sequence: TGTGCCAGCAGTCGCGCCTGGGGGGAAAAACTGTTTTTT. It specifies CASSRAWGEKLFF.

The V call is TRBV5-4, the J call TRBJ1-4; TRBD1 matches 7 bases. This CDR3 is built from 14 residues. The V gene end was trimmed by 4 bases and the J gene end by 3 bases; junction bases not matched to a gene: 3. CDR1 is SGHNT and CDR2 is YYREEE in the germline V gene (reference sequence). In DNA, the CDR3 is TGTGCCAGCAGCCTAACAGGGGCTAATGAAAAACTGTTTTTT. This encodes CASSLTGANEKLFF.